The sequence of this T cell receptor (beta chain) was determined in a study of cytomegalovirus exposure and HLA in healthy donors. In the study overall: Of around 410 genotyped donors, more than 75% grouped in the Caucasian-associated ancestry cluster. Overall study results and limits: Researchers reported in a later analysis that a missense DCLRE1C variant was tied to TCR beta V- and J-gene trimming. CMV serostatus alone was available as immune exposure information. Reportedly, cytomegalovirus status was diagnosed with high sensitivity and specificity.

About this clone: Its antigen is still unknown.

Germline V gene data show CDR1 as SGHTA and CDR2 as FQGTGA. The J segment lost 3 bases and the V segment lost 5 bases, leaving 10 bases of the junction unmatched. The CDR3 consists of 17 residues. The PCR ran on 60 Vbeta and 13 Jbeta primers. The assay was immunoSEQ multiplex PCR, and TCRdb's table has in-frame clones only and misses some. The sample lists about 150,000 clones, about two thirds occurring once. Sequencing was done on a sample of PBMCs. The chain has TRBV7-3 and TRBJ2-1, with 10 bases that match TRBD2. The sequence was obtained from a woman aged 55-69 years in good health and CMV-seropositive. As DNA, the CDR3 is TGTGCCAGCAGCGCTCTTCCGGGACTAGCGCACTACAATGAGCAGTTCTTC. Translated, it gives CASSALPGLAHYNEQFF.